The 31 T cell receptor beta chains below come from one sample, sequenced in a study of T cell repertoires in cytomegalovirus infection. These receptors are not linked to any known antigen. A single record per CDR3 protein comes from TCRdb applying MiXCR to the reads. The table includes approximately 280,000 distinct CDR3 sequences, about 20% detected once. The sequences come from cultured PBMCs, collected from culture after CMV antigen stimulation. These receptor sequences come from a human donor in good health (CMV status not recorded). Some clones in this sample may be carry-over from other donors' samples.

In this sample, this clonotype turned up many times. V is TRBV7-2 and J is TRBJ2-2; D gene unclear. In germline, CDR1 is SGHTA, CDR2 FQGNSA. The CDR3 runs to 13 residues. Trimming removed 2 bases at V and 7 bases at J, with 8 bases between. CDR3 sequence: CASSLQGRGELFF. In DNA form, the CDR3 reads TGTGCCAGCAGCTTACAAGGTCGCGGGGAGCTGTTTTTT.

The J gene is TRBJ2-7, the V gene TRBV29-1; 9 nucleotides align to TRBD2. J lost 6 bases, V lost 6 bases, and 12 bases had no gene match. The germline V gene encodes CDR1 SQVTM and CDR2 ANQGSEA. The CDR3 is 14 amino acids. The CDR3 protein is CSVKRGRALSEQYF. CDR3 nucleotides: TGCAGCGTAAAACGCGGGAGGGCCTTGAGCGAGCAGTACTTC.

This clonotype has more than one count but fewer than ten. The chain links TRBV4-1 to TRBJ2-1; no clear D. Per the germline V gene, CDR1 is MGHRA and CDR2 is YSYEKL. V lost 0 bases, J lost 9 bases, and 18 bases lay in between. CDR3 length: 16 residues. The CDR3 is CASSQDSPGLFSEQFF. DNA of the CDR3: TGCGCCAGCAGCCAAGATAGCCCAGGCCTCTTTTCTGAGCAGTTCTTC.

This clonotype was seen more than once but under ten times. CDR3 bases: TGTGCCAGCAGCTCAACGTTGGTTAGCTACGAGCAGTACGTC. Encoded protein: CASSSTLVSYEQYV. The rearrangement uses TRBV7-2 and TRBJ2-7; the D is unclear. Per germline, CDR1 SGHTA and CDR2 FQGNSA. V was pared by 4 bases and J by 3 bases, with 13 bases between. This CDR3 has 14 residues.

CDR3 nucleotides: TGTGCCAGCAGCTTAGGGTCAAAGTACGAGCAGTACTTC. This sequence encodes CASSLGSKYEQYF. The chain carries TRBV7-6 and TRBJ2-7, with D uncertain. The V end was cut by 1 base, the J end by 4 bases, with 8 bases between. Germline V gene data show CDR1 as SGHVS and CDR2 as FNYEAQ. This CDR3 has 13 amino acids.

This clonotype was seen repeatedly, ten times or more. J is TRBJ2-3 and V is TRBV7-2; 11 bases are a match to TRBD2. In germline, CDR1 is SGHTA, CDR2 FQGNSA. The CDR3 is 15 amino acids. Trimming took 6 bases from V and 5 from J; bases not matched to a gene: 7. This CDR3 is CASRRLAGGGDTQYF. The CDR3 DNA sequence: TGTGCCAGCAGACGCCTAGCGGGAGGAGGAGATACGCAGTATTTT. Together with reference TRBV7-2 and TRBJ2-3, the CDR3 gives the full variable domain: GAGVSQSPSNKVTEKGKDVELRCDPISGHTALYWYRQSLGQGLEFLIYFQGNSAPDKSGLPSDRFSAERTGGSVSTLTIQRTQQEDSAVYLCASRRLAGGGDTQYFGPGTRLTVL.

The chain is built from TRBV10-3 and TRBJ1-2; D uncertain. The CDR3 totals 14 residues. The V gene's germline CDR1 is ENHRY and CDR2 SYGVKD. Between the trimmed V and J ends, which lost 2 bases and 4 bases, there was a span of 11 bases. CDR3 region: CAISEGSVAYGYTF. The DNA of the CDR3 is TGTGCCATCAGTGAGGGGTCCGTTGCCTATGGCTACACCTTC.

This clonotype has a count of ten or more. This CDR3 reads CASSSGTAQNTEAFF. The CDR3 coding sequence is TGTGCCAGCAGCTCCGGGACAGCACAGAACACTGAAGCTTTCTTT. This rearrangement joins TRBV6-2 or TRBV6-3 to TRBJ1-1; 7 bases are shared with TRBD1. V lost 6 bases and J lost 1; bases outside the gene matches: 8. In germline, CDR1 is MNHEY, CDR2 SVGEGT. CDR3 size: 15 residues.

The J gene is TRBJ1-5, the V gene TRBV12-3 or TRBV12-4, with 10 bases lining up with TRBD1. Losses at the gene ends were 7 bases for V and 2 bases for J; bases not matched to a gene: 11. The CDR3 extends over 17 amino acids. The CDR3 coding sequence is TGTGCCAGCACCCCGGGACAGGGGAGTTGGGGCAATCAGCCCCAGCATTTT. Translation gives CASTPGQGSWGNQPQHF.

The chain combines TRBV5-5 with TRBJ1-2; D ambiguous. CDR3 length equals 15 residues. Germline V gene sequence: CDR1 SGHKS, CDR2 YYEKEE (reference sequence). V shed 0 bases and J shed 5 bases, with 14 bases lying between them. The CDR3 DNA reads TGTGCCAGCAGCTTGGCTCGGGGTATCAGTTATGGCTACACCTTC. Amino acids: CASSLARGISYGYTF.

V is TRBV7-8 and J is TRBJ1-2; no firm D call. Germline V lookup: CDR1 SGHVS, CDR2 FQNEAQ. CDR3 length: 13 residues. The V gene lost 2 bases and the J gene lost 8 bases, with 12 bases spanning the gap. CDR3 DNA: TGTGCCAGCAGCTTAAATTTCGGGGTCGGCTACACCTTC. Protein: CASSLNFGVGYTF.

This clonotype came up a few times. The chain is built from TRBV19 and TRBJ1-1; a possible D gene is TRBD1 (5 bases). The V gene lost 6 bases and the J gene lost 5 bases, with 16 bases spanning the gap. There are 14 residues in the CDR3. Germline CDR1 LNHDA, CDR2 SQIVND (reference sequence). CDR3 DNA sequence: TGTGCCAGTAGAAGGGCAGGGCCGGGAACTGAAGCTTTCTTT. Residues: CASRRAGPGTEAFF.

CDR3 coding DNA: TGTGCCAGCAGGGAATGGGGCGGCTACACCTTC. Its protein is CASREWGGYTF. This chain links TRBV6-2 or TRBV6-3 with TRBJ1-2, with a weak D call TRBD1 (5 bases). V lost 6 bases and J 8 bases, leaving 10 bases between the germline ends. Germline lookup yields CDR1 MNHEY and CDR2 SVGEGT. CDR3 length equals 11 residues.

This chain links TRBV20-1 with TRBJ1-4, with D possibly TRBD1 on 6 matching bases. V was pared by 4 bases and J by 8 bases, with 11 bases between. This CDR3 contains 12 residues. The germline gives CDR1 DFQATT, CDR2 SNEGSKA (reference sequence). The CDR3 DNA reads as TGCAGTGCTATGGGGGCGGGGGAAAAACTGTTTTTT. This encodes CSAMGAGEKLFF.

This clonotype turned up a few times. The genes are TRBV12-3 or TRBV12-4 and TRBJ2-7, with a possible D match to TRBD1 (6 bases). V dropped 6 bases and J dropped 2 bases, with 8 bases sitting between them. The CDR3 loop spans 12 amino acids. The chain's CDR3 is CASRRQAYEQYF. The CDR3 nucleotides read TGTGCCAGCAGGCGACAGGCCTACGAGCAGTACTTC.

V gene TRBV10-3 combines with J gene TRBJ1-5; the D is unclear. V was shortened by 3 bases and J by 4 bases, with 10 bases between the two germline ends. The CDR3 covers 14 residues. From germline, CDR1 is ENHRY and CDR2 SYGVKD. This CDR3 is CAISDDRRNQPQHF. CDR3 bases: TGTGCCATCAGTGATGACCGGAGGAATCAGCCCCAGCATTTT.

This clonotype was detected only a few times. The rearrangement uses TRBV7-9 and TRBJ1-1; 9 positions agree with TRBD1. Germline V gene lookup returns CDR1 SEHNR and CDR2 FQNEAQ (reference sequence). The CDR3 runs 14 residues. The junction had 2 bases not matched to a gene; V was cut back by 5 bases and J by 1 base. Here the CDR3 reads CASSKGQGNTEAFF. Here the CDR3 DNA reads TGTGCCAGCAGCAAGGGACAGGGGAACACTGAAGCTTTCTTT.

This clonotype was counted many times. The V gene is TRBV7-2, the J gene TRBJ2-5; D perhaps matches TRBD2 (5 bases). CDR3 length equals 15 residues. V dropped 1 base and J dropped 1 base, with 10 bases sitting between them. Looked up from germline, CDR1 is SGHTA and CDR2 is FQGNSA. This CDR3 is CASSLVWRAQETQYF. The CDR3 nucleotides are TGTGCCAGCAGCTTAGTATGGCGGGCCCAAGAGACCCAGTACTTC. Drawing the rest from reference TRBV7-2 and TRBJ2-5, the complete variable domain is GAGVSQSPSNKVTEKGKDVELRCDPISGHTALYWYRQSLGQGLEFLIYFQGNSAPDKSGLPSDRFSAERTGGSVSTLTIQRTQQEDSAVYLCASSLVWRAQETQYFGPGTRLLVL.

This clonotype was seen a handful of times. The chain combines TRBV6-5 with TRBJ2-3; TRBD1 is a possible D gene (5 bases). Between the trimmed V and J ends, which lost 0 bases and 0 bases, there was a span of 7 bases. The CDR3 consists of 15 residues. CDR1 and CDR2 from the germline V gene are MNHEY and SVGAGI. The CDR3 region has the DNA TGTGCCAGCAGTTACTCCTCAGGGAGCACAGATACGCAGTATTTT. Translation: CASSYSSGSTDTQYF.

This clonotype was seen at least ten times. The chain has TRBV9 and TRBJ2-3; 9 positions match TRBD2. Germline assignment: CDR1 SGDLS and CDR2 YYNGEE. The CDR3 runs 16 residues. Losses at the gene ends were 0 bases for V and 4 bases for J; bases not matched to a gene: 6. CDR3 amino acids: CASSVELAGWPDTQYF. CDR3 coding DNA: TGTGCCAGCAGCGTAGAACTAGCGGGTTGGCCAGATACGCAGTATTTT.

CDR3 in amino acids: CASSSTSKETQYF. The CDR3 DNA sequence: TGTGCCAGCAGCTCCACTAGCAAGGAGACCCAGTACTTC. The chain combines TRBV5-4 with TRBJ2-5, with a possible D match to TRBD2 (6 bases). This CDR3 has 13 amino acids. Germline assignment: CDR1 SGHNT and CDR2 YYREEE (reference sequence). V dropped 3 bases and J dropped 5 bases, with 11 bases sitting between them.

This clonotype has ten or more counts. The J gene is TRBJ2-2, the V gene TRBV7-6; D is unclear. The germline V gene has CDR1 SGHVS and CDR2 FNYEAQ. V was trimmed by 0 bases and J by 4 bases, leaving 9 bases between them. The CDR3 runs to 15 residues. CDR3 loop: CASSLAGGTTGELFF. For the CDR3, the DNA is TGTGCCAGCAGCTTAGCAGGTGGAACCACCGGGGAGCTGTTTTTT.

This chain connects TRBV19 to TRBJ1-2, with TRBD1 as a possible D gene (6 bases). The V gene's germline CDR1 is LNHDA and CDR2 SQIVND (reference sequence). Trimming removed 10 bases from V and 4 bases from J, with 16 bases in between. This CDR3 region has 13 residues. Here the CDR3 DNA reads TGTGCCACCCTCCGGCAGGGGACCTATGGCTACACCTTC. It specifies CATLRQGTYGYTF.

In its sample, this clonotype was seen a few times. The genes are TRBV7-9 and TRBJ2-2; 9 bases line up with TRBD2. V lost 4 bases and J lost 8; bases outside the gene matches: 23. Germline V gene data show CDR1 as SEHNR and CDR2 as FQNEAQ (reference sequence). CDR3 length: 20 amino acids. CDR3 protein: CASSSPHPPTRREGLGELFF. As DNA, the CDR3 is TGTGCCAGCAGCTCCCCACACCCTCCGACTCGGCGGGAGGGCTTAGGGGAGCTGTTTTTT.

The rearrangement uses TRBV7-9 and TRBJ2-5, with D hard to call. CDR1 and CDR2 (germline): SEHNR, FQNEAQ (reference sequence). V lost 10 bases and J 3 bases, leaving 12 bases between the germline ends. This CDR3 contains 12 residues. In DNA, the CDR3 is TGTGCCACGGTTGGGGTAGAAGAGACCCAGTACTTC. This sequence encodes CATVGVEETQYF.

This sequence joins TRBV7-9 and TRBJ2-3, with TRBD2 matching 8 bases. CDR1 SEHNR and CDR2 FQNEAQ come from the germline V gene (reference sequence). This CDR3 contains 11 residues. V gave up 5 bases and J gave up 11 bases; unmatched junction bases: 3. This chain's CDR3 is CASSHGGEQYF. The CDR3 bases are TGTGCCAGCAGCCACGGGGGGGAGCAGTATTTT. The variable domain in full, with the rest retrieved from reference TRBV7-9 and TRBJ2-3, is DTGVSQNPRHKITKRGQNVTFRCDPISEHNRLYWYRQTLGQGPEFLTYFQNEAQLEKSRLLSDRFSAERPKGSFSTLEIQRTEQGDSAMYLCASSHGGEQYFGPGTRLTVL.

This clonotype was counted between two and nine times. The V gene is TRBV7-2, the J gene TRBJ1-2, with D maybe TRBD1 (6 bases). Trimming cost V 4 bases and J 4 bases, with 16 bases left between them. Germline CDR1 SGHTA, CDR2 FQGNSA. CDR3 length: 15 residues. The CDR3 sequence: CASSSTGIGSYGYTF. The CDR3 DNA is TGTGCCAGCAGCTCTACAGGGATTGGAAGCTATGGCTACACCTTC.

The CDR3 is CASSYRGQGMNTEAFF. The CDR3 coding sequence is TGTGCCAGCAGTTACCGTGGACAGGGTATGAACACTGAAGCTTTCTTT. V is TRBV6-5 and J is TRBJ1-1; 8 positions agree with TRBD1. V dropped 2 bases and J dropped 0; count of bases not matched to a gene: 5. The CDR3 covers 16 residues. Germline assignment: CDR1 MNHEY and CDR2 SVGAGI.

In regard to this clonotype: A much larger clonotype is one base distant, so this may be a read error. The chain couples TRBV7-2 to TRBJ2-3; D perhaps matches TRBD2 (6 bases). This CDR3 spans 15 amino acids. Germline V lookup: CDR1 SGHTA, CDR2 FQGNSA. V lost 5 bases and J lost 6, with 18 bases in between. CDR3 sequence: CASSQWVSGVDTQYF. CDR3 in DNA: TGTGCCAGCAGCCAATGGGTTTCGGGAGTGGATACGCAGTATTTT.

Ten or more counts support this clonotype. The V call is TRBV6-1, the J call TRBJ2-7; a weak D match, TRBD1 (7 bases). V was cut by 6 bases and J by 0 bases, with 12 bases left in between. Germline CDR1 and CDR2: MNHNS and SASEGT. The CDR3 sequence is 14 residues long. CDR3 in DNA: TGTGCCAGCAGGCGGGACAGAATCTCCTACGAGCAGTACGTC. Translating it yields CASRRDRISYEQYV.

The rearrangement links TRBV2 to TRBJ2-7; 11 nucleotides align to TRBD2. The CDR3 sequence is 15 residues long. The ends lost 7 bases at V and 4 bases at J; junction bases unmatched: 9. Germline V gene data show CDR1 as SNHLY and CDR2 as FYNNEI. In DNA form, the CDR3 reads TGTGCCAGCAAGACTAGCGGGAAGTCCCCTTACGAGCAGTACGTC. It codes for CASKTSGKSPYEQYV.